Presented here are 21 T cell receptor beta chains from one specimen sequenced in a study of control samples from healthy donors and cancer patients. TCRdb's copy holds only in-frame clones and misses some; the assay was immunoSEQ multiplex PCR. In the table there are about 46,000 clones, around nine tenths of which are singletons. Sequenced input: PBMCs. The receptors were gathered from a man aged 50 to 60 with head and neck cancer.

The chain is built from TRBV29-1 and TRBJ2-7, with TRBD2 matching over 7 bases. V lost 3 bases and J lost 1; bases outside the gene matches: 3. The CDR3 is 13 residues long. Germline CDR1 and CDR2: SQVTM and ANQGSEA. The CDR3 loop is CSVEGRESYEQYF. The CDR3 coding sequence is TGCAGCGTTGAGGGGCGGGAGTCCTACGAGCAGTACTTC.

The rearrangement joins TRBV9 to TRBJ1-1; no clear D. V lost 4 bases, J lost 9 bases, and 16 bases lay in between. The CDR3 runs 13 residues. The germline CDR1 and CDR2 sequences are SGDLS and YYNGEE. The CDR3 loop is CASSPGPLLQAFF. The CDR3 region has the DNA TGTGCCAGCAGCCCTGGGCCCCTCCTTCAAGCTTTCTTT.

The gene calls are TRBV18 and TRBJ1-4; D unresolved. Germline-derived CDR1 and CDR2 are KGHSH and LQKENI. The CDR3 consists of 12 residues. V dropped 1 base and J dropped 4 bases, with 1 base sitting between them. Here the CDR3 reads CASSPRNEKLFF. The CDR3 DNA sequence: TGTGCCAGCTCACCACGTAATGAAAAACTGTTTTTT.

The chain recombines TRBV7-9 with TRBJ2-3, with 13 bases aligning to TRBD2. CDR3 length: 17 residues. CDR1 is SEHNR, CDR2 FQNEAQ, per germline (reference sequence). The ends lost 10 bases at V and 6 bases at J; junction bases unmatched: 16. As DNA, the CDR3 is TGTGCCACCATCCCCCGAGGACTAGCGGGAGTTTTGGATACGCAGTATTTT. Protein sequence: CATIPRGLAGVLDTQYF.

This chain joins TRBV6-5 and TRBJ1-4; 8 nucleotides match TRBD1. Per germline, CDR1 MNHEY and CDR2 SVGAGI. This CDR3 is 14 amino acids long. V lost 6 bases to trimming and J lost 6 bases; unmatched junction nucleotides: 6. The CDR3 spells CASRAGTGHEKLFF. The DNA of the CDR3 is TGTGCCAGCAGGGCCGGGACAGGCCATGAAAAACTGTTTTTT.

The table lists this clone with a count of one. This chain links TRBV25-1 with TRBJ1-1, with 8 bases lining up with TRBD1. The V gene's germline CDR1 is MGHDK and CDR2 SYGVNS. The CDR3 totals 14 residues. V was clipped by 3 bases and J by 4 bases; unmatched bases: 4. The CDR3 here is CASSDPTGGTEAFF. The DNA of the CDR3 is TGTGCCAGCAGTGACCCAACAGGGGGCACTGAAGCTTTCTTT.

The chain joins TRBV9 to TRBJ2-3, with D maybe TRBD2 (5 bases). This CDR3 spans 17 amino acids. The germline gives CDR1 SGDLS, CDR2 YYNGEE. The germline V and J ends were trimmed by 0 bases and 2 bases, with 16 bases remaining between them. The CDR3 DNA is TGTGCCAGCAGCGTAGCTACTAGGTGGCCTTTCACAGATACGCAGTATTTT. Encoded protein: CASSVATRWPFTDTQYF. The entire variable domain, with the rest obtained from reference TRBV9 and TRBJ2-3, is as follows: DSGVTQTPKHLITATGQRVTLRCSPRSGDLSVYWYQQSLDQGLQFLIQYYNGEERAKGNILERFSAQQFPDLHSELNLSSLELGDSALYFCASSVATRWPFTDTQYFGPGTRLTVL.

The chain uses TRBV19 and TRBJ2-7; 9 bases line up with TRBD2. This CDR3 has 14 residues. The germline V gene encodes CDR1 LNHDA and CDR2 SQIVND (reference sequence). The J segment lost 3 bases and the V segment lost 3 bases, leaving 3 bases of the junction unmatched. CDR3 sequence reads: CASSISGSNYEQYF. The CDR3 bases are TGTGCCAGTAGTATTAGCGGGAGTAACTACGAGCAGTACTTC.

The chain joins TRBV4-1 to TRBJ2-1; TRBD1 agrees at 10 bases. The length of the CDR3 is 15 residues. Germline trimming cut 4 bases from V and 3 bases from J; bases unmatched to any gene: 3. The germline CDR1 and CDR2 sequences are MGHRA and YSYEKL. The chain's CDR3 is CASSRGQGVYNEQFF. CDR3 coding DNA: TGCGCCAGCAGCCGCGGACAGGGGGTCTACAATGAGCAGTTCTTC.

CDR3 bases: TGTGCCTGGAGTGTTGAGCTGGTGGGCTACACCTTC. The encoded protein is CAWSVELVGYTF. The chain is built from TRBV30 and TRBJ1-2, with D uncertain. Germline CDR1 reads GTSNPN; CDR2 reads SVGIG (reference sequence). Trimming took off 0 bases at V and 8 bases at J, with 10 bases between the two ends. The CDR3 runs to 12 residues.

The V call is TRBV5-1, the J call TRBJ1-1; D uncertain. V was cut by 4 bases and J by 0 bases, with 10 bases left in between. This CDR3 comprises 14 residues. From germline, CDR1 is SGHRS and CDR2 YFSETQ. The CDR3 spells CASSAGRMNTEAFF. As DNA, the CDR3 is TGCGCCAGCAGCGCCGGACGGATGAACACTGAAGCTTTCTTT.

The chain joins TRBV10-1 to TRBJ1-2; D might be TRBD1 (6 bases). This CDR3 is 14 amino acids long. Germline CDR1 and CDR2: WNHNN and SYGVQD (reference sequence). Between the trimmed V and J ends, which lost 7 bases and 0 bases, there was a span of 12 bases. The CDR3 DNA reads TGCGCCAGCATCCTACAGGGCCCTAACTATGGCTACACCTTC. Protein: CASILQGPNYGYTF.

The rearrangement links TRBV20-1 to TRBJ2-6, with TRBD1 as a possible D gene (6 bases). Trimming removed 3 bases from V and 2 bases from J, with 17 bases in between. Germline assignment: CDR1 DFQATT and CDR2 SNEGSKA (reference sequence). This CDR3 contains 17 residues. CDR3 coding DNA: TGCAGTGCTAGTCCTCCCACCGGGACAACTGGGGCCAACGTCCTGACTTTC. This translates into CSASPPTGTTGANVLTF.

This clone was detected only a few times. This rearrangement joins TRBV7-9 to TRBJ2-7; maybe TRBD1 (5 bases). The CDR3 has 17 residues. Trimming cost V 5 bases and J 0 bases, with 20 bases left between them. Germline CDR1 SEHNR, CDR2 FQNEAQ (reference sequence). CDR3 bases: TGTGCCAGCAGCCGAAAGGGTTTACAGGTTCTCTCCTACGAGCAGTACTTC. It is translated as CASSRKGLQVLSYEQYF.

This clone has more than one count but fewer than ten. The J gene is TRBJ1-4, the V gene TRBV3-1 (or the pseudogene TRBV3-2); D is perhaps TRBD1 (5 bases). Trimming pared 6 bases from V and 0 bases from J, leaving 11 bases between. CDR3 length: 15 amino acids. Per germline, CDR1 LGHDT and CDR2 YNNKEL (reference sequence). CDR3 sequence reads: CASRPSGATNEKLFF. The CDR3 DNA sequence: TGTGCCAGCAGGCCCTCGGGGGCAACTAATGAAAAACTGTTTTTT.

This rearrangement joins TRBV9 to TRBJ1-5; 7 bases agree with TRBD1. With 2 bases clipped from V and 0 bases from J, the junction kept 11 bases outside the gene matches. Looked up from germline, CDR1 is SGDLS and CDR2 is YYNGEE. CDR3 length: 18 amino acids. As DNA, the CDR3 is TGTGCCAGCAGCGTTAGGTCCCGGGACAGCTATAGCAATCAGCCCCAGCATTTT. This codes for CASSVRSRDSYSNQPQHF.

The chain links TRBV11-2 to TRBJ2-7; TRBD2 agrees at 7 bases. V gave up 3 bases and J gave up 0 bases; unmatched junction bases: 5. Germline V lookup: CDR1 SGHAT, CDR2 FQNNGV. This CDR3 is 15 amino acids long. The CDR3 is CASSFTSAPSYEQYF. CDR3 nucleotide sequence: TGTGCCAGCAGCTTTACTAGCGCTCCCTCCTACGAGCAGTACTTC.

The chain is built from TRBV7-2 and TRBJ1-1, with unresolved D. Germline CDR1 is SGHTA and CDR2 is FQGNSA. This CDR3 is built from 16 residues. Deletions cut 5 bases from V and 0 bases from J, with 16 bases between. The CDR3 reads CASSPRVGKMNTEAFF. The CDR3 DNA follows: TGTGCCAGCAGCCCACGGGTCGGGAAGATGAACACTGAAGCTTTCTTT. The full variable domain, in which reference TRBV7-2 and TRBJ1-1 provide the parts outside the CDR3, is GAGVSQSPSNKVTEKGKDVELRCDPISGHTALYWYRQSLGQGLEFLIYFQGNSAPDKSGLPSDRFSAERTGGSVSTLTIQRTQQEDSAVYLCASSPRVGKMNTEAFFGQGTRLTVV.

CDR3 protein: CASSQVQAVGNEKLFF. In DNA form, the CDR3 reads TGTGCCAGCAGCCAAGTCCAGGCAGTGGGGAATGAAAAACTGTTTTTT. V and J are TRBV4-2 and TRBJ1-4, with no clear D. With 1 base removed from V and 5 bases from J, the gap between germline ends came to 14 bases. The CDR3 length is 16 residues. CDR1 LGHNA and CDR2 YNFKEQ come from the germline V gene.

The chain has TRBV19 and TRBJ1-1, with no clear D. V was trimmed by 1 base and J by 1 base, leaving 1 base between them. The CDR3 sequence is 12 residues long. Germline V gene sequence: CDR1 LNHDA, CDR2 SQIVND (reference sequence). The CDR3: CASSIGNTEAFF. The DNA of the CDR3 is TGTGCCAGTAGTATAGGGAACACTGAAGCTTTCTTT.

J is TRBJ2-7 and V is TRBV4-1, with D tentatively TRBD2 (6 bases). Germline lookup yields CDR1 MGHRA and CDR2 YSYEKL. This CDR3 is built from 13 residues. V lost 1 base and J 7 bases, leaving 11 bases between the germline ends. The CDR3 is CASSQGGVGEQYF. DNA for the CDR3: TGCGCCAGCAGCCAAGGCGGGGTAGGAGAGCAGTACTTC.